The 10 T cell receptor beta chains below all came from one sample that was sequenced in a study of blood T cell repertoires in COVID-19 (TCRdb year 2020). Libraries were prepared through the immunoSEQ multiplex PCR assay. TCRdb took this table from immuneACCESS and kept in-frame rearrangements with V and J called. Such tables lack part of the clones; where checked against another copy, unresolved V genes explain under half of the gap, and the rest is unexplained. The sample yields 150,000 to 200,000 clones; 87% were counted once. In total, the top ten clones hold around 2.5% of the sample. The source material was peripheral blood. The origin of the receptors is a man aged 35 to 55 with active or convalescent COVID-19.

The V and J genes are TRBV2 and TRBJ1-1; D is uncertain. Looked up from germline, CDR1 is SNHLY and CDR2 is FYNNEI. The length of the CDR3 is 15 residues. The germline V and J ends were trimmed by 0 bases and 2 bases, with 10 bases remaining between them. The CDR3 DNA follows: TGTGCCAGCAGTGAAGCTTCGGGGATAAACACTGAAGCTTTCTTT. It codes for CASSEASGINTEAFF.

The rearrangement links TRBV4-2 to TRBJ2-6; D remains unclear. V was pared by 2 bases and J by 0 bases, with 14 bases between. Germline CDR1 and CDR2: LGHNA and YNFKEQ. The CDR3 covers 18 residues. Here the CDR3 reads CASSQTPGLGSGANVLTF. DNA for the CDR3: TGTGCCAGCAGCCAAACTCCGGGTCTCGGCTCTGGGGCCAACGTCCTGACTTTC.

The chain recombines TRBV12-5 with TRBJ1-2, with D maybe TRBD1 (5 bases). With 5 bases removed from V and 5 bases from J, the gap between germline ends came to 15 bases. This CDR3 has 14 amino acids. CDR1 is LGHNT, CDR2 FRNRAP, per germline. CDR3 sequence: CASGPGWGTYGYTF. DNA of the CDR3: TGTGCTAGTGGTCCAGGGTGGGGGACTTATGGCTACACCTTC.

V gene TRBV9 combines with J gene TRBJ1-3, with D uncertain. The germline CDR1 and CDR2 sequences are SGDLS and YYNGEE. The germline V and J ends were trimmed by 4 bases and 1 base, with 6 bases remaining between them. The CDR3 is made up of 13 amino acids. The CDR3, as DNA: TGTGCCAGCAGCCCGGTTTCTGGAAACACCATATATTTT. Its protein is CASSPVSGNTIYF.

V and J are TRBV5-1 and TRBJ2-1, with 8 nucleotides matching TRBD2. The CDR3 covers 13 residues. Germline CDR1 is SGHRS and CDR2 is YFSETQ. J lost 6 bases, V lost 4 bases, and 3 bases had no gene match. The CDR3 region has the DNA TGCGCCAGCAGCACCGGGACTAGCAATGAGCAGTTCTTC. Encoded protein: CASSTGTSNEQFF.

This sequence joins TRBV19 and TRBJ1-5, with 11 bases matching TRBD1. CDR1 and CDR2 from the germline V gene are LNHDA and SQIVND (reference sequence). The CDR3 runs to 15 residues. V dropped 5 bases and J dropped 5; count of bases not matched to a gene: 5. CDR3 sequence: CASSPRTGGDQPQHF. In nucleotides, the CDR3 is TGTGCCAGTAGTCCCCGGACAGGGGGCGATCAGCCCCAGCATTTT. Variable domain in full (rest from reference TRBV19 and TRBJ1-5): DGGITQSPKYLFRKEGQNVTLSCEQNLNHDAMYWYRQDPGQGLRLIYYSQIVNDFQKGDIAEGYSVSREKKESFPLTVTSAQKNPTAFYLCASSPRTGGDQPQHFGDGTRLSIL.

The rearrangement uses TRBV5-4 and TRBJ2-5, with 16 bases identical to TRBD2. This CDR3 region has 16 residues. V trimming: 4 bases; J trimming: 3 bases; junction bases outside the gene matches: 3. Germline V gene lookup returns CDR1 SGHNT and CDR2 YYREEE (reference sequence). The CDR3 DNA reads as TGTGCCAGCAGCCTGGGGACTAGCGGGGGGGAAGAGACCCAGTACTTC. Translated, it gives CASSLGTSGGEETQYF.

The rearrangement uses TRBV5-6 and TRBJ1-1, with 8 bases fitting TRBD1. J gave up 0 bases and V 1 base, and 2 bases lay outside the gene matches. Germline V gene data show CDR1 as SGHDT and CDR2 as YYEEEE. This CDR3 has 15 amino acids. The CDR3 loop is CASSLWDRLNTEAFF. CDR3 nucleotides: TGTGCCAGCAGCTTGTGGGACAGGCTGAACACTGAAGCTTTCTTT.

V gene TRBV6-2 or TRBV6-3 combines with J gene TRBJ1-2; TRBD1 matches 8 bases. J gave up 4 bases and V 1 base, and 8 bases lay outside the gene matches. The CDR3 has 16 residues. The germline gives CDR1 MNHEY, CDR2 SVGEGT. CDR3 nucleotides: TGTGCCAGCAGTTACTACCGTGGACAGGGCGGCTATGGCTACACCTTC. It is translated as CASSYYRGQGGYGYTF.

The rearrangement links TRBV7-9 to TRBJ1-4; D remains unclear. CDR1 is SEHNR, CDR2 FQNEAQ, per germline (reference sequence). V lost 2 bases, J lost 0 bases, and 4 bases lay in between. This CDR3 spans 14 amino acids. The CDR3 DNA is TGTGCCAGCAGCTTAACAGCAACTAATGAAAAACTGTTTTTT. This gives the protein CASSLTATNEKLFF. Together with reference TRBV7-9 and TRBJ1-4, the CDR3 gives the full variable domain: DTGVSQNPRHKITKRGQNVTFRCDPISEHNRLYWYRQTLGQGPEFLTYFQNEAQLEKSRLLSDRFSAERPKGSFSTLEIQRTEQGDSAMYLCASSLTATNEKLFFGSGTQLSVL.